These 14 T cell receptor beta chains were all obtained from the same sample, sequenced in a study of shared clonotypes between healthy human individuals. Naive CD8 populations comprised CD45RO-negative cells positively selected for CCR7, excluding terminally differentiated effector memory CD45RA+ cells. Generated by immunoSEQ multiplex PCR, the TCRdb table keeps only in-frame clones and is missing some. The sample records approximately 1.9 million clones, 80% to 95% being singletons. What was sequenced was naive CD8+ T cells from PBMCs. The receptors stem from a man aged 18 to 29 in good health. Some clones in this sample may be carry-over from other donors' samples.

The V call is TRBV5-4, the J call TRBJ2-7; D is perhaps TRBD2 (6 bases). The CDR3 consists of 15 residues. With 4 bases removed from V and 0 bases from J, the gap between germline ends came to 14 bases. Germline assignment: CDR1 SGHNT and CDR2 YYREEE (reference sequence). The CDR3 sequence: CASSLSGGSSYEQYF. The CDR3 bases are TGTGCCAGCAGCCTTAGCGGAGGGAGCTCCTACGAGCAGTACTTC.

The rearrangement uses TRBV5-1 and TRBJ1-4; TRBD1 matches 11 bases. CDR3 size: 17 residues. The germline V gene has CDR1 SGHRS and CDR2 YFSETQ. V dropped 2 bases and J dropped 1; count of bases not matched to a gene: 4. The CDR3 DNA sequence: TGCGCCAGCAGCTTCGGGGACAGGGGGGTAACTAATGAAAAACTGTTTTTT. This encodes CASSFGDRGVTNEKLFF.

The V gene is TRBV23-1, the J gene TRBJ2-7, with D possibly matching TRBD2 (6 bases). TRBV23-1 is an ORF, with its function uncertain. V gave up 0 bases and J gave up 3 bases, with 12 bases separating them. This CDR3 is built from 15 residues. The CDR3 protein is CASSQSRDGNYEQYF. The CDR3 DNA is TGCGCCAGCAGTCAATCGCGGGACGGAAACTACGAGCAGTACTTC.

Concerning this clone itself: In the same sample, other DNA sequences code for this CDR3. The V and J genes are TRBV27 and TRBJ1-2; TRBD1 agrees at 8 bases. The CDR3 runs 15 residues. The V gene end was trimmed by 2 bases and the J gene end by 5 bases; junction bases not matched to a gene: 7. The germline V gene has CDR1 MNHEY and CDR2 SMNVEV (reference sequence). The DNA for the CDR3 is TGTGCCAGCAGTTTACGGGCAGGGGGCAGTTATGGCTACACCTTC. Translation gives CASSLRAGGSYGYTF.

This chain uses TRBV28 with TRBJ2-1, with 7 bases that match TRBD2. There are 17 residues in the CDR3. After removal of 4 bases from V and 6 bases from J, the junction contained 15 bases not matched to a gene. Per germline, CDR1 MDHEN and CDR2 SYDVKM. For the CDR3, the DNA is TGTGCCAGCAGTTCCCCAAGAGGGCGGGAGTTCCGCAATGAGCAGTTCTTC. Protein sequence: CASSSPRGREFRNEQFF.

V usage is TRBV7-9 and J usage is TRBJ2-7; D gene uncertain. The CDR3 is made up of 17 amino acids. The V gene's germline CDR1 is SEHNR and CDR2 FQNEAQ (reference sequence). V lost 1 base and J 6 bases, leaving 22 bases between the germline ends. The DNA for the CDR3 is TGTGCCAGCAGCTTAGAAGGTTGGGCAGATAGAGCGAGCGAGCAGTACTTC. It encodes CASSLEGWADRASEQYF.

The chain links TRBV4-1 to TRBJ2-7; 10 bases map to TRBD1. The CDR3 spans 15 residues. From germline, CDR1 is MGHRA and CDR2 YSYEKL. V lost 3 bases, J lost 4 bases, and 6 bases stayed unmatched. The CDR3 spells CASSQARQGAYEQYF. The DNA of the CDR3 is TGCGCCAGCAGCCAGGCAAGACAGGGGGCATACGAGCAGTACTTC.

The chain is built from TRBV27 and TRBJ2-7; 7 bases are shared with TRBD2. Unmatched junction bases numbered 9, after V lost 3 bases and J lost 1 base. This CDR3 comprises 16 residues. CDR1 is MNHEY and CDR2 is SMNVEV in the germline V gene (reference sequence). This CDR3 reads CASSFSGGGVSYEQYF. The CDR3 bases are TGTGCCAGCAGTTTTTCGGGAGGCGGGGTTTCCTACGAGCAGTACTTC.

The V and J genes are TRBV27 and TRBJ1-2; TRBD1 is a possible D gene (6 bases). The ends were cut back, 0 bases at V and 4 bases at J, with 12 bases in the middle. Germline CDR1 MNHEY, CDR2 SMNVEV (reference sequence). This CDR3 spans 15 amino acids. The CDR3 protein is CASSLSGGGSYGYTF. The CDR3 region has the DNA TGTGCCAGCAGTTTATCCGGGGGCGGAAGCTATGGCTACACCTTC.

J is TRBJ1-2 and V is TRBV19, with D perhaps TRBD1 (6 bases). The CDR3 has 14 residues. Germline CDR1 and CDR2: LNHDA and SQIVND (reference sequence). V was pared by 9 bases and J by 2 bases, with 16 bases between. The CDR3 DNA follows: TGTGCCAGCCTCTACAGGGCGGGCAACTATGGCTACACCTTC. This sequence encodes CASLYRAGNYGYTF.

The V gene is TRBV4-3, the J gene TRBJ2-3; no definite D call. CDR1 LGHNA and CDR2 YSLEER come from the germline V gene. V was clipped by 4 bases and J by 6 bases, with 11 bases between them. There are 13 residues in the CDR3. The CDR3 bases are TGCGCCAGCAGCCCTGGGTCGAAGGATACGCAGTATTTT. This sequence encodes CASSPGSKDTQYF.

The chain couples TRBV4-1 to TRBJ2-6, with 8 bases lining up with TRBD1. The CDR3 length is 17 residues. CDR1 and CDR2 (germline): MGHRA, YSYEKL. V shed 1 base, J shed 2 bases, and the junction held 4 bases outside the gene matches. The CDR3 spells CASSQARGPTGANVLTF. The DNA of the CDR3 is TGCGCCAGCAGCCAAGCCAGGGGGCCGACTGGGGCCAACGTCCTGACTTTC.

The V call is TRBV5-1, the J call TRBJ2-5; possibly TRBD2 for D (5 bases). Germline V lookup: CDR1 SGHRS, CDR2 YFSETQ. V lost 4 bases and J lost 1, with 17 bases in between. The CDR3 contains 16 residues. CDR3 nucleotide sequence: TGCGCCAGCAGCCCGGAGGTACGGGTCCCCCAAGAGACCCAGTACTTC. Its protein is CASSPEVRVPQETQYF.

The V call is TRBV28, the J call TRBJ1-5, with 10 positions matching TRBD1. The CDR3 extends over 18 amino acids. V shed 3 bases and J 3 bases; nucleotides not matched to a gene: 11. The V gene's germline CDR1 is MDHEN and CDR2 SYDVKM. DNA of the CDR3: TGTGCCAGCAGTTTGGGCGCTGTCGGGACAGGGGTCAATCAGCCCCAGCATTTT. Protein sequence: CASSLGAVGTGVNQPQHF. The full variable domain, rest sourced from reference TRBV28 and TRBJ1-5, is DVKVTQSSRYLVKRTGEKVFLECVQDMDHENMFWYRQDPGLGLRLIYFSYDVKMKEKGDIPEGYSVSREKKERFSLILESASTNQTSMYLCASSLGAVGTGVNQPQHFGDGTRLSIL.